Below, one T cell receptor (beta chain) is given with its context. 60 Vbeta and 13 Jbeta primers were used in PCR. Here immunoSEQ multiplex PCR was the method, and the copy in TCRdb shows in-frame clones only, minus some. Seen in this sample are about 130,000 clones; the ten most common clones hold approximately 1.9%. This entry belongs to a study of cytomegalovirus exposure and HLA in healthy donors. Germline assignment: CDR1 SGHTA and CDR2 FQGTGA. V dropped 5 bases and J dropped 1; count of bases not matched to a gene: 4. The CDR3 contains 16 residues. The material sequenced was PBMCs. The chain joins TRBV7-3 to TRBJ2-3; TRBD2 matches 12 bases. The receptor's source is a woman aged 55-70 years in good health and CMV-seronegative. The CDR3 coding sequence is TGTGCCAGCAGCCTAGCGGGGGGGCCCCGCACAGATACGCAGTATTTT. It translates to CASSLAGGPRTDTQYF.